Sequencing of this T cell receptor (beta chain) was carried out in a study of T cell responses to AZD1222 COVID-19 vaccine. Study-wide background: Samples with a second dose at about 4 or about 12 weeks were pooled together.

Sequenced by immunoSEQ multiplex PCR; TCRdb stores in-frame clones only, minus some. The data hold more than 150,000 clones, with over 80% observed a single time. Study results and caveats: At baseline, seropositivity was found in only 5 to 7 AZD1222 recipients. Spike-specific TCRs gained breadth and depth after people received two AZD1222 doses. Along spike, vaccine-associated CD4 TCRs were found throughout, with dominance at 160-218 and 743-854.

With respect to this clone: The antigen remains unidentified.

The material was peripheral blood, obtained on day 0 of AZD1222 vaccination. The source of this sequence is an adult in good health.

CDR3 loop: CASRPNRSPNQPQHF. The CDR3 nucleotides are TGTGCCAGCAGACCAAACAGGTCCCCCAATCAGCCCCAGCATTTT. The rearrangement links TRBV6-5 to TRBJ1-5; possible D gene TRBD1, 5 bases. The CDR3 sequence is 15 residues long. V lost 6 bases to trimming and J lost 3 bases, with 15 bases between them. Germline V gene data show CDR1 as MNHEY and CDR2 as SVGAGI.